A single sample is the source of the 20 T cell receptor beta chains below, sequenced in a study of blood T cell repertoires in COVID-19 (dated by TCRdb to about 2020). Library creation used the immunoSEQ multiplex PCR assay. Held by TCRdb, this immuneACCESS table contains in-frame sequences only and omits some clones. Under half of the omission traces to an unresolved V gene where checked; the cause of the rest is unknown. Recorded for this sample are 200,000 to 250,000 clones; 90% of them occurred a single time. The ten largest make up 1.2% of the sample. Sequencing used PBMCs or T cells enriched from blood (not recorded which). These receptors all come from a man in his thirties or forties who had recovered from COVID-19.

This clone appeared many times. The chain employs TRBV4-1 and TRBJ2-1; a possible D gene is TRBD2 (7 bases). Between the trimmed V and J ends, which lost 0 bases and 0 bases, there was a span of 15 bases. Germline lookup yields CDR1 MGHRA and CDR2 YSYEKL. CDR3 size: 18 residues. The CDR3: CASSQDGGEGDSYNEQFF. The CDR3 region has the DNA TGCGCCAGCAGCCAAGATGGTGGGGAGGGGGACTCCTACAATGAGCAGTTCTTC.

The chain joins TRBV6-5 to TRBJ1-5, with a tentative D call TRBD1 (6 bases). Germline values: CDR1 MNHEY, CDR2 SVGAGI. CDR3 length equals 14 residues. V lost 6 bases to trimming and J lost 0 bases, with 9 bases between them. For the CDR3, the DNA is TGTGCCAGCAGGGACAGTCATAGCAATCAGCCCCAGCATTTT. Residues: CASRDSHSNQPQHF.

For the CDR3, the DNA is TGTGCCAGCACTCCTGGGACAGGGTTTGGCTACACCTTC. It is translated as CASTPGTGFGYTF. This chain joins TRBV5-4 and TRBJ1-2; 9 nucleotides line up with TRBD1. J gave up 7 bases and V 6 bases, and 7 bases lay outside the gene matches. Germline V lookup: CDR1 SGHNT, CDR2 YYREEE (reference sequence). The CDR3 spans 13 residues.

The chain joins TRBV6-6 to TRBJ1-1; possibly TRBD1 for D (5 bases). The length of the CDR3 is 13 residues. V lost 4 bases, J lost 7 bases, and 13 bases lay in between. Germline V gene sequence: CDR1 MNHNY, CDR2 SVGAGI (reference sequence). CDR3 nucleotide sequence: TGTGCCAGCAGTTCGATCCCGACAGTTGAAGCTTTCTTT. Translating gives CASSSIPTVEAFF.

This clone appeared once. This chain links TRBV19 with TRBJ1-5; possibly TRBD1 for D (5 bases). Between the trimmed V and J ends, which lost 5 bases and 1 base, there was a span of 15 bases. This CDR3 region has 16 residues. CDR1 is LNHDA, CDR2 SQIVND, per germline (reference sequence). CDR3 sequence reads: CASSEMGGLSNQPQHF. CDR3 in DNA: TGTGCCAGTAGTGAAATGGGGGGACTGAGCAATCAGCCCCAGCATTTT.

The chain links TRBV4-3 to TRBJ1-1; D remains ambiguous. This CDR3 contains 17 residues. V lost 0 bases to trimming and J lost 1 base, with 15 bases between them. The germline V gene encodes CDR1 LGHNA and CDR2 YSLEER. CDR3 DNA sequence: TGCGCCAGCAGCCAAGATTACGCCGGAGAGGAGAACACTGAAGCTTTCTTT. It specifies CASSQDYAGEENTEAFF.

The chain employs TRBV20-1 and TRBJ1-5, with 7 bases aligning to TRBD1. This CDR3 has 11 amino acids. CDR1 and CDR2 from the germline V gene are DFQATT and SNEGSKA (reference sequence). The ends lost 4 bases at V and 7 bases at J; junction bases unmatched: 1. CDR3 DNA: TGCAGTGCTACAGGGGGGCAGCCCCAGCATTTT. The encoded protein is CSATGGQPQHF.

Concerning this clone: Within the sample, other DNA sequences also encode this same CDR3. The chain recombines TRBV11-2 with TRBJ1-2; 9 bases map to TRBD1. In germline, CDR1 is SGHAT, CDR2 FQNNGV. The CDR3 is 13 amino acids. V shed 5 bases, J shed 4 bases, and the junction held 2 bases outside the gene matches. The CDR3 loop reads CASSLGQGYGYTF. The CDR3 DNA sequence: TGTGCCAGCAGCCTGGGACAGGGCTATGGCTACACCTTC.

A remark on this clone: The junction differs from germline at one of its ends, possibly a read error. The chain uses TRBV7-7 and TRBJ2-5, with 14 nucleotides matching TRBD2. Germline V gene data show CDR1 as SSHAT and CDR2 as FNYEAQ (reference sequence). CDR3 length equals 16 residues. Here the CDR3 DNA reads TGTGCTAGCAGCTTAGGGGGACTAGCGGGAGTAGAGACCCAGTACTTC. Translation gives CASSLGGLAGVETQYF.

The rearrangement uses TRBV6-1 and TRBJ1-6; D may be TRBD1 (5 bases). The germline V gene has CDR1 MNHNS and CDR2 SASEGT. V lost 4 bases and J lost 7, with 17 bases in between. This CDR3 has 16 amino acids. The CDR3 nucleotides read TGTGCCAGCAGTGGGGGGGGACGGCTATGGAATTCACCCCTCCACTTT. This codes for CASSGGGRLWNSPLHF.

CDR3 coding DNA: TGTGCCACCAGCAGAGATCTATCTTCGCCTCTAGTTTACGAGCAGTACTTC. Translated: CATSRDLSSPLVYEQYF. The J gene is TRBJ2-7, the V gene TRBV15; D gene uncertain. CDR3 length: 17 residues. The V end was cut by 0 bases, the J end by 4 bases, with 19 bases between. Germline CDR1 reads LNHNV; CDR2 reads YYDKDF (reference sequence).

The chain carries TRBV3-1 (or the pseudogene TRBV3-2) and TRBJ2-7; 9 nucleotides align to TRBD1. Germline CDR1 is LGHDT and CDR2 is YNNKEL (reference sequence). Unmatched junction bases numbered 4, after V lost 4 bases and J lost 3 bases. This CDR3 contains 14 residues. The CDR3 coding sequence is TGTGCCAGCAGCCGGGGACAGGGTAACTACGAGCAGTACTTC. Its translation is CASSRGQGNYEQYF.

The chain uses TRBV6-5 and TRBJ1-5, with TRBD1 identical over 7 bases. J lost 2 bases, V lost 4 bases, and 5 bases had no gene match. CDR1 is MNHEY and CDR2 is SVGAGI in the germline V gene. This CDR3 region has 15 residues. This CDR3 is CASSLNRGGNQPQHF. In nucleotides, the CDR3 is TGTGCCAGCAGTTTGAACAGGGGAGGCAATCAGCCCCAGCATTTT.

The chain is built from TRBV30 and TRBJ1-2; tentatively, D is TRBD1 (6 bases). Per germline, CDR1 GTSNPN and CDR2 SVGIG (reference sequence). This CDR3 region has 15 residues. Trimming stripped 5 bases from V and 7 bases from J, with 23 bases between. Here the CDR3 reads CAWSNHRQVGGGYTF. CDR3 nucleotide sequence: TGTGCCTGGTCGAACCACCGACAGGTCGGAGGTGGCTACACCTTC.

V is TRBV6-5 and J is TRBJ2-3, with D tentatively TRBD2 (5 bases). The CDR3 is 11 residues long. V was shortened by 5 bases and J by 9 bases, with 9 bases between the two germline ends. Germline CDR1 and CDR2: MNHEY and SVGAGI. CDR3 residues: CASSLGLTQYF. CDR3 DNA sequence: TGTGCCAGCAGTCTAGGACTCACGCAGTATTTT.

The V gene is TRBV13, the J gene TRBJ2-5, with 11 bases fitting TRBD2. The length of the CDR3 is 16 residues. Germline values: CDR1 PRHDT, CDR2 FYEKMQ (reference sequence). The ends lost 5 bases at V and 3 bases at J; junction bases unmatched: 8. The CDR3: CASSTTSGGPKETQYF. The DNA of the CDR3 is TGTGCCAGCAGCACCACTAGCGGGGGCCCTAAAGAGACCCAGTACTTC. Full variable domain (outside the CDR3, taken from reference TRBV13 and TRBJ2-5): AAGVIQSPRHLIKEKRETATLKCYPIPRHDTVYWYQQGPGQDPQFLISFYEKMQSDKGSIPDRFSAQQFSDYHSELNMSSLELGDSALYFCASSTTSGGPKETQYFGPGTRLLVL.

The V call is TRBV7-9, the J call TRBJ2-5, with D perhaps matching TRBD2 (5 bases). Trimming took 2 bases from V and 2 from J, leaving 12 bases between them. The CDR3 has 15 amino acids. Germline V gene data show CDR1 as SEHNR and CDR2 as FQNEAQ (reference sequence). The CDR3 sequence is CASSLQEGIQETQYF. For the CDR3, the DNA is TGTGCCAGCAGCTTACAAGAGGGAATACAAGAGACCCAGTACTTC.

The chain employs TRBV24-1 and TRBJ1-2, with TRBD1 matching 9 bases. CDR3 length equals 16 residues. V was pared by 3 bases and J by 10 bases, with 14 bases of the junction left unmatched. Germline V CDR1 and CDR2: KGHDR, SFDVKD. CDR3 sequence: CATSDATSGTGIIYTF. The CDR3 DNA reads TGTGCCACCAGTGATGCCACTTCCGGGACAGGGATAATCTACACCTTC.

The J gene is TRBJ1-2, the V gene TRBV11-2; no firm D call. V lost 2 bases, J lost 4 bases, and 17 bases lay in between. Germline-derived CDR1 and CDR2 are SGHAT and FQNNGV. The CDR3 has 16 residues. The CDR3 reads CASSLMPPTASYGYTF. The CDR3 DNA is TGTGCCAGCAGCTTAATGCCACCGACTGCTAGCTATGGCTACACCTTC. The full variable domain, rest sourced from reference TRBV11-2 and TRBJ1-2, is EAGVAQSPRYKIIEKRQSVAFWCNPISGHATLYWYQQILGQGPKLLIQFQNNGVVDDSQLPKDRFSAERLKGVDSTLKIQPAKLEDSAVYLCASSLMPPTASYGYTFGSGTRLTVV.

This sequence joins TRBV19 and TRBJ2-3, with 10 bases lining up with TRBD2. Losses at the gene ends were 5 bases for V and 0 bases for J; bases not matched to a gene: 5. The germline V gene has CDR1 LNHDA and CDR2 SQIVND (reference sequence). This CDR3 contains 16 residues. CDR3 coding DNA: TGTGCCAGTAGTGCCCTACTAGCGGGGAGCACAGATACGCAGTATTTT. Protein product: CASSALLAGSTDTQYF. Based on the CDR3 plus reference TRBV19 and TRBJ2-3, the full variable domain is DGGITQSPKYLFRKEGQNVTLSCEQNLNHDAMYWYRQDPGQGLRLIYYSQIVNDFQKGDIAEGYSVSREKKESFPLTVTSAQKNPTAFYLCASSALLAGSTDTQYFGPGTRLTVL.